The sequence of this TCR beta chain was determined in a study of radiation and T cells in renal cell carcinoma. Generated by immunoSEQ multiplex PCR, the TCRdb table keeps only in-frame clones and is missing some. The table shows just over 15,000 clones, with 64% occurring only once. Treatment noted: 15 Gy SBRT to primary tumor, nephrectomy 4 weeks later. Nephrectomy followed 15 Gy stereotactic body radiation by 4 weeks. Findings and limits, study-wide: Top tumor clonotypes rose in blood 2 weeks post-radiation, then contracted.

To note about this clone: Its target is unknown.

Germline V lookup: CDR1 PRHDT, CDR2 FYEKMQ (reference sequence). CDR3 length: 19 amino acids. The ends lost 5 bases at V and 4 bases at J; junction bases unmatched: 21. The genes are TRBV13 and TRBJ2-3, with 7 bases matching TRBD1. Sequenced material: tumor tissue, taken from a patient whose treatment included radiotherapy and nephrectomy. The receptor's source is a woman in her 70s with renal cell carcinoma. This chain's CDR3 is CASSLGTETGTTVSDTQYF. CDR3 in DNA: TGTGCCAGCAGCCTCGGGACAGAGACAGGCACCACGGTATCAGATACGCAGTATTTT.